The 27 T cell receptor beta chains below all came from one sample that was sequenced in a study of T cells in Graves' hyperthyroidism and ophthalmopathy. RNA transcripts provided the source from which TCR beta CDR3 regions were amplified. First-round RT-PCR with HTBI primers amplified the TCR CDR3 region. TCRdb processed the multiplex PCR reads anew with MiXCR; each CDR3 protein has one entry. The table lists more than 500,000 distinct CDR3 sequences, roughly 15% of them singletons. The specimen was blood. All receptors come from a woman aged 25 to 39 with Graves' ophthalmopathy.

Note on this clonotype: A much larger clone lies a single base off, so this may be a read error. The chain carries TRBV12-3 or TRBV12-4 and TRBJ1-1; D gene uncertain. The CDR3 spans 12 residues. The CDR3 is CTSNIWGAEAFF. CDR3 nucleotide sequence: TGTACCAGCAATATCTGGGGAGCGGAAGCTTTCTTT.

The genes are TRBV2 and TRBJ1-2; the D gene is possibly TRBD1 (5 bases). Trimming removed 4 bases from V and 12 bases from J, with 12 bases in between. CDR1 is SNHLY and CDR2 is FYNNEI in the germline V gene. This CDR3 is built from 11 residues. The CDR3 loop is CASSVEGWNTF. In DNA, the CDR3 is TGTGCCAGCAGTGTAGAGGGGTGGAACACCTTC.

The chain employs TRBV7-2 and TRBJ2-2, with 8 bases matching TRBD2. Germline V gives CDR1 SGHTA, CDR2 FQGNSA. With 6 bases clipped from V and 5 bases from J, the junction kept 11 bases outside the gene matches. CDR3 length equals 16 residues. Here the CDR3 DNA reads TGTGCCAGCAGTGGGGAGGGCCTAGCGGGTACCGGGGAGCTGTTTTTT. Its protein is CASSGEGLAGTGELFF.

The chain combines TRBV7-6 with TRBJ2-3; 10 bases are a match to TRBD2. The CDR3 is 15 amino acids. CDR1 is SGHVS, CDR2 FNYEAQ, per germline. V shed 5 bases, J shed 3 bases, and the junction held 5 bases outside the gene matches. In DNA, the CDR3 is TGTGCCAGCAGCGCCATTAGCGGGAGGACAGATACGCAGTATTTT. It is translated as CASSAISGRTDTQYF.

Points on this clonotype: A much larger clone differs by one base, so this may be a read error. The rearrangement uses TRBV20-1 and TRBJ1-6, with D maybe TRBD1 (5 bases). This CDR3 is built from 14 residues. Deletions cut 5 bases from V and 7 bases from J, with 15 bases between. Germline V gives CDR1 DFQATT, CDR2 SNEGSKA (reference sequence). The CDR3 protein is CSAGPATDNSPLHF. The CDR3 nucleotides read TGCAGTGCTGGACCCGCGACAGACAATTCACCCCTCCACTTT.

Remarks on this clonotype: A much larger clone lies a single base off, so this may be a read error. V gene TRBV11-2 combines with J gene TRBJ1-2, with D possibly matching TRBD1 (6 bases). The CDR3 spans 14 residues. The ends were cut back, 4 bases at V and 6 bases at J, with 15 bases in the middle. Germline V gives CDR1 SGHAT, CDR2 FQNNGV. Written as DNA, the CDR3 is TGTGCCAGCAGCTCAATAACAGGGAACCATGGCTACACCTTC. Protein product: CASSSITGNHGYTF.

This clonotype was recorded at least ten times. This chain uses TRBV5-1 with TRBJ2-1; D gene ambiguous. Trimming left V 0 bases short and J 4 bases short, with 5 bases between. Looked up from germline, CDR1 is SGHRS and CDR2 is YFSETQ. This CDR3 region has 13 residues. The CDR3 DNA is TGCGCCAGCAGCTTGGGACTGTACAATGAGCAGTTCTTC. Protein sequence: CASSLGLYNEQFF.

This clonotype turned up a few times. The chain combines TRBV27 with TRBJ2-5; TRBD2 aligns across 10 bases. V trimming: 4 bases; J trimming: 2 bases; junction bases outside the gene matches: 7. This CDR3 has 16 residues. In germline, CDR1 is MNHEY, CDR2 SMNVEV (reference sequence). CDR3 amino acids: CASSSLGLAEQETQYF. CDR3 nucleotide sequence: TGTGCCAGCAGTTCCCTTGGACTAGCGGAACAAGAGACCCAGTACTTC.

On this clonotype: One base away lies a much larger clone, so this may be a sequencing read error. The V and J genes are TRBV25-1 and TRBJ1-1; TRBD1 is a possible D gene (5 bases). CDR3 size: 18 residues. Germline CDR1 reads MGHDK; CDR2 reads SYGVNS. V was shortened by 6 bases and J by 0 bases, with 23 bases between the two germline ends. The CDR3 loop is CASSQPGGKGLMNTEAFF. CDR3 bases: TGTGCCAGCAGCCAACCGGGTGGCAAGGGGCTTATGAACACTGAAGCTTTCTTT.

This clonotype was detected many times. J is TRBJ2-3 and V is TRBV6-1; possibly TRBD1 for D (6 bases). Trimming cost V 7 bases and J 0 bases, with 14 bases left between them. The CDR3 totals 15 residues. CDR1 is MNHNS, CDR2 SASEGT, per germline. The CDR3 sequence: CASTQTGSSTDTQYF. In DNA form, the CDR3 reads TGTGCCAGCACCCAGACAGGATCAAGCACAGATACGCAGTATTTT.

This clonotype was seen ten or more times. The chain carries TRBV5-1 and TRBJ2-5; D might be TRBD1 or TRBD2, each matching 5 bases. Germline lookup yields CDR1 SGHRS and CDR2 YFSETQ. There are 18 residues in the CDR3. Trimming removed 0 bases at V and 1 base at J, with 19 bases between. In DNA, the CDR3 is TGCGCCAGCAGCTTGGCCCTGGGGCTGAGGGGCTTCCAAGAGACCCAGTACTTC. Translating gives CASSLALGLRGFQETQYF.

The CDR3 reads CASSTTPGTEIPPPLHF. The CDR3 nucleotides read TGTGCCAGCAGTACGACTCCCGGGACAGAGATCCCCCCACCCCTCCACTTT. The chain combines TRBV27 with TRBJ1-6; the match to TRBD1 covers 7 bases. There are 17 residues in the CDR3. The germline CDR1 and CDR2 sequences are MNHEY and SMNVEV (reference sequence). Losses at the gene ends were 5 bases for V and 11 bases for J; bases not matched to a gene: 18.

For this clonotype: A read error may explain this, as a much larger clone is one base away. The chain links TRBV7-2 to TRBJ2-6, with a possible D match to TRBD1 (5 bases). There are 16 residues in the CDR3. Germline CDR1 is SGHTA and CDR2 is FQGNSA. The CDR3 is CASSLAPTAGANVPTF. The CDR3 nucleotides read TGTGCCAGCAGCTTAGCCCCGACAGCTGGGGCCAACGTCCCGACTTTC.

The rearrangement uses TRBV2 and TRBJ2-3; 13 positions match TRBD2. Germline V CDR1 and CDR2: SNHLY, FYNNEI. Unmatched junction bases numbered 7, after V lost 8 bases and J lost 2 bases. The CDR3 contains 16 residues. The CDR3: CASGDGTSGNTDTQYF. The CDR3 nucleotides are TGTGCCAGCGGGGATGGGACTAGCGGGAACACAGATACGCAGTATTTT. Supplemented by reference TRBV2 and TRBJ2-3, the full variable domain reads EPEVTQTPSHQVTQMGQEVILRCVPISNHLYFYWYRQILGQKVEFLVSFYNNEISEKSEIFDDQFSVERPDGSNFTLKIRSTKLEDSAMYFCASGDGTSGNTDTQYFGPGTRLTVL.

The V gene is TRBV7-2, the J gene TRBJ2-5; 12 bases fit TRBD2. V was pared by 5 bases and J by 4 bases, with 11 bases of the junction left unmatched. This CDR3 is 17 amino acids long. Germline values: CDR1 SGHTA, CDR2 FQGNSA. CDR3 region: CASSRDRSSGRGETQYF. DNA of the CDR3: TGTGCCAGCAGCCGCGACAGATCTAGCGGGAGGGGAGAGACCCAGTACTTC.

This clonotype was picked up a small number of times. This chain joins TRBV5-1 and TRBJ1-2; 8 bases align to TRBD1. The CDR3 extends over 15 amino acids. CDR1 and CDR2 from the germline V gene are SGHRS and YFSETQ. V lost 3 bases and J lost 2; bases outside the gene matches: 6. Here the CDR3 reads CASSSGQGGNYGYTF. DNA of the CDR3: TGCGCCAGCAGCTCTGGACAGGGCGGAAACTATGGCTACACCTTC.

This clonotype was counted between two and nine times. In DNA form, the CDR3 reads TGTGCCACCAGTGATTTGGAGCTTGACGGTACCTATGGCTACACCTTC. This sequence encodes CATSDLELDGTYGYTF. This chain links TRBV24-1 with TRBJ1-2; D is unresolved. The CDR3 extends over 16 amino acids. Germline CDR1 KGHDR, CDR2 SFDVKD. The V end was cut by 0 bases, the J end by 4 bases, with 14 bases between.

The chain recombines TRBV5-4 with TRBJ1-2; D unresolved. The CDR3 is made up of 13 amino acids. The germline V gene encodes CDR1 SGHNT and CDR2 YYREEE (reference sequence). Trimming removed 3 bases from V and 1 base from J, with 7 bases in between. The CDR3 region has the DNA TGTGCCAGCAGCTCGAAGGATAACTATGGCTACACCTTC. Amino acids: CASSSKDNYGYTF.

This clonotype was seen ten or more times. This chain connects TRBV28 to TRBJ2-1, with D unresolved. This CDR3 has 13 amino acids. V was clipped by 2 bases and J by 4 bases, with 6 bases between them. CDR1 MDHEN and CDR2 SYDVKM come from the germline V gene. CDR3 nucleotides: TGTGCCAGCAGTTTAGTGTCGTACAATGAGCAGTTCTTC. It yields the protein CASSLVSYNEQFF.

This clonotype was counted many times. The chain combines TRBV28 with TRBJ2-7; tentatively, D is TRBD1 or TRBD2 (5 bases each). V lost 8 bases, J lost 3 bases, and 17 bases lay in between. The CDR3 has 14 residues. Germline V gene lookup returns CDR1 MDHEN and CDR2 SYDVKM. The CDR3, as DNA: TGTGCCAGCCAGGTCGGGACGGCGGACTACGAGCAGTACTTC. Amino acids: CASQVGTADYEQYF.

The gene calls are TRBV28 and TRBJ1-5, with 7 positions matching TRBD1. The CDR3 contains 13 residues. J lost 3 bases, V lost 6 bases, and 2 bases had no gene match. CDR1 and CDR2 (germline): MDHEN, SYDVKM. The CDR3 spells CASRQGTNQPQHF. The CDR3 nucleotides read TGTGCCAGCAGACAGGGGACCAATCAGCCCCAGCATTTT. Filled out from reference TRBV28 and TRBJ1-5, the complete variable domain reads DVKVTQSSRYLVKRTGEKVFLECVQDMDHENMFWYRQDPGLGLRLIYFSYDVKMKEKGDIPEGYSVSREKKERFSLILESASTNQTSMYLCASRQGTNQPQHFGDGTRLSIL.

The chain joins TRBV7-8 to TRBJ2-2; 12 bases match TRBD2. The V gene's germline CDR1 is SGHVS and CDR2 FQNEAQ. The V gene end was trimmed by 5 bases and the J gene end by 0 bases; junction bases not matched to a gene: 10. The CDR3 covers 19 residues. As DNA, the CDR3 is TGTGCCAGCAGCCTCACCGGGACTAGCGGGCTCGCGAACACCGGGGAGCTGTTTTTT. Translation: CASSLTGTSGLANTGELFF.

This clonotype was seen only a few times. The genes are TRBV20-1 and TRBJ2-7; D is uncertain. The CDR3 length is 14 residues. Germline CDR1 is DFQATT and CDR2 is SNEGSKA (reference sequence). Trimming took off 7 bases at V and 1 base at J, with 17 bases between the two ends. This CDR3 is CSGKNLEVSYEQYF. CDR3 DNA sequence: TGCAGTGGCAAAAACCTTGAGGTGTCCTACGAGCAGTACTTC.

This clonotype was observed many times. The V gene is TRBV10-3, the J gene TRBJ2-5; unclear D gene. From germline, CDR1 is ENHRY and CDR2 SYGVKD. V shed 11 bases and J shed 5 bases, with 18 bases lying between them. CDR3 length equals 13 residues. The CDR3 loop reads CASTGAIGETQYF. DNA for the CDR3: TGTGCCTCGACCGGCGCAATCGGGGAGACCCAGTACTTC.

This clonotype was counted at least ten times. This rearrangement joins TRBV20-1 to TRBJ2-7, with D possibly being TRBD1 (5 bases). Germline loops: CDR1 DFQATT, CDR2 SNEGSKA (reference sequence). V lost 3 bases, J lost 3 bases, and 18 bases lay in between. The CDR3 runs 15 residues. The chain's CDR3 is CSASASRAGNYEQYF. DNA of the CDR3: TGCAGTGCTAGTGCCTCCCGAGCAGGGAACTACGAGCAGTACTTC.

Only a few counts were recorded for this clonotype. The chain carries TRBV5-4 and TRBJ1-1, with D possibly TRBD1 on 5 matching bases. CDR3 length equals 13 residues. Germline CDR1 SGHNT, CDR2 YYREEE (reference sequence). Deletions cut 9 bases from V and 1 base from J, with 13 bases between. The CDR3 DNA is TGTGCCAAGAGTAGCCAGGGGAACACTGAAGCTTTCTTT. Its protein is CAKSSQGNTEAFF.

This chain uses TRBV5-1 with TRBJ2-7; unclear D gene. The ends were cut back, 4 bases at V and 6 bases at J, with 11 bases in the middle. The CDR3 sequence is 12 residues long. CDR1 is SGHRS, CDR2 YFSETQ, per germline. CDR3 coding DNA: TGCGCCAGCAGCCTCCCGGGCCCCGAGCAGTACTTC. As protein: CASSLPGPEQYF.